This entry lists 19 T cell receptor beta chains sequenced from one sample in a study of cytomegalovirus exposure and HLA in healthy donors. Amplification used 60 Vbeta primers and 13 Jbeta primers. Profiled with immunoSEQ multiplex PCR; TCRdb holds only in-frame clones, not every one. In the table there are 150,000 to 200,000 clones, around 75% of which are singletons. The sample consisted of PBMCs. The receptors originated from a male donor in good health and CMV-seronegative.

This clone occurred a few times. J is TRBJ2-7 and V is TRBV5-4; 12 nucleotides line up with TRBD2. The junction had 2 bases not matched to a gene; V was cut back by 3 bases and J by 4 bases. The CDR3 contains 14 residues. CDR1 is SGHNT, CDR2 YYREEE, per germline (reference sequence). Written as DNA, the CDR3 is TGTGCCAGCAGCTCCGGACTAGCGGGATACGAGCAGTACTTC. Residues: CASSSGLAGYEQYF.

The V gene is TRBV5-6, the J gene TRBJ2-7; TRBD2 aligns across 8 bases. CDR1 and CDR2 (germline): SGHDT, YYEEEE. The CDR3 extends over 15 amino acids. Trimming cost V 1 base and J 0 bases; bases outside gene matches: 3. The chain's CDR3 is CASSLRAGASYEQYF. The CDR3 region has the DNA TGTGCCAGCAGCTTGCGAGCGGGGGCCTCCTACGAGCAGTACTTC.

The chain has TRBV19 and TRBJ2-1; D call uncertain. The CDR3 is 14 residues long. Trimming shortened V by 3 bases and J by 6 bases, and 12 bases separated the two germline ends. The germline CDR1 and CDR2 sequences are LNHDA and SQIVND (reference sequence). The CDR3 DNA reads as TGTGCCAGTAGTATCTCGCTTGGCTTCAATGAGCAGTTCTTC. It codes for CASSISLGFNEQFF.

This sequence joins TRBV27 and TRBJ1-6; TRBD1 agrees at 10 bases. This CDR3 has 15 residues. The germline V gene has CDR1 MNHEY and CDR2 SMNVEV (reference sequence). Unmatched junction bases numbered 4, after V lost 2 bases and J lost 9 bases. CDR3 loop: CASSLTTGGISPLHF. The CDR3 coding sequence is TGTGCCAGCAGTTTAACGACAGGGGGCATTTCACCCCTCCACTTT.

V usage is TRBV5-6 and J usage is TRBJ1-5; D remains ambiguous. CDR3 length equals 13 residues. Per germline, CDR1 SGHDT and CDR2 YYEEEE. V shed 1 base and J shed 2 bases, with 4 bases lying between them. The DNA of the CDR3 is TGTGCCAGCAGCTTGTATGGCAATCAGCCCCAGCATTTT. Translated, it gives CASSLYGNQPQHF.

The count of this clone is one. The rearrangement joins TRBV7-9 to TRBJ1-5; no reliable D call. From germline, CDR1 is SEHNR and CDR2 FQNEAQ (reference sequence). The germline V and J ends were trimmed by 1 base and 5 bases, with 15 bases remaining between them. This CDR3 spans 16 amino acids. This CDR3 reads CASSLVSLGGDQPQHF. CDR3 nucleotide sequence: TGTGCCAGCAGCTTAGTAAGTCTCGGAGGCGATCAGCCCCAGCATTTT. The full variable domain, rest sourced from reference TRBV7-9 and TRBJ1-5, is DTGVSQNPRHKITKRGQNVTFRCDPISEHNRLYWYRQTLGQGPEFLTYFQNEAQLEKSRLLSDRFSAERPKGSFSTLEIQRTEQGDSAMYLCASSLVSLGGDQPQHFGDGTRLSIL.

The J gene is TRBJ2-5, the V gene TRBV28; possible D gene TRBD1, 6 bases. The assigned J gene may be wrong: the sequence end matches TRBJ2-7 better. The CDR3 contains 13 residues. Germline V CDR1 and CDR2: MDHEN, SYDVKM. The CDR3 DNA reads TGTGCCAGCATCCCCGCAGGGGCCTACGAGCAGTACTTC. Amino acid sequence: CASIPAGAYEQYF.

The V call is TRBV6-1, the J call TRBJ2-7; 7 bases fit TRBD1. Unmatched junction bases numbered 12, after V lost 5 bases and J lost 5 bases. From germline, CDR1 is MNHNS and CDR2 SASEGT. The CDR3 spans 15 residues. The CDR3 sequence: CASSLLRDSRHEQYF. The CDR3 nucleotides read TGTGCCAGCAGTTTACTCCGGGACAGTAGACACGAGCAGTACTTC.

CDR3: CAWATASNQPQHF. In nucleotides, the CDR3 is TGTGCCTGGGCTACAGCTAGCAATCAGCCCCAGCATTTT. The chain links TRBV30 to TRBJ1-5; no clear D. Trimming left V 5 bases short and J 0 bases short, with 8 bases between. The CDR3 loop spans 13 amino acids. The germline CDR1 and CDR2 sequences are GTSNPN and SVGIG (reference sequence).

A single count supports this clone. This chain links TRBV5-1 with TRBJ1-5, with a weak D call TRBD1 (5 bases). Germline V lookup: CDR1 SGHRS, CDR2 YFSETQ. V dropped 4 bases and J dropped 7 bases, with 18 bases sitting between them. The CDR3 spans 15 residues. CDR3 in amino acids: CASSPYPQGGQPQHF. CDR3 bases: TGCGCCAGCAGCCCATACCCCCAGGGCGGACAGCCCCAGCATTTT. Full variable domain (missing parts from reference TRBV5-1 and TRBJ1-5): KAGVTQTPRYLIKTRGQQVTLSCSPISGHRSVSWYQQTPGQGLQFLFEYFSETQRNKGNFPGRFSGRQFSNSRSEMNVSTLELGDSALYLCASSPYPQGGQPQHFGDGTRLSIL.

The rearrangement uses TRBV27 and TRBJ1-5, with D maybe TRBD1 (6 bases). The V gene lost 6 bases and the J gene lost 5 bases, with 14 bases spanning the gap. This CDR3 is built from 14 residues. Germline V gene lookup returns CDR1 MNHEY and CDR2 SMNVEV (reference sequence). The CDR3 region is CASSTGSGHQPQHF. DNA for the CDR3: TGTGCCAGCAGCACAGGGTCAGGTCATCAGCCCCAGCATTTT.

The chain links TRBV6-1 to TRBJ2-3, with no clear D. There are 15 residues in the CDR3. Germline V lookup: CDR1 MNHNS, CDR2 SASEGT. Trimming shortened V by 3 bases and J by 7 bases, and 17 bases separated the two germline ends. CDR3: CASSDASAQGNTQYF. CDR3 nucleotide sequence: TGTGCCAGCAGTGATGCCAGCGCCCAAGGAAATACGCAGTATTTT.

CDR3 nucleotide sequence: TGTGCCAGCGTGGTGGCCGCCGGGATTACTGGCTACACCTTC. Its translation is CASVVAAGITGYTF. The chain couples TRBV6-6 to TRBJ1-2; D gene ambiguous. The germline V gene has CDR1 MNHNY and CDR2 SVGAGI (reference sequence). V shed 8 bases and J shed 7 bases, with 20 bases lying between them. The length of the CDR3 is 14 residues.

This clone was seen more than once but under ten times. This chain uses TRBV7-9 with TRBJ2-5, with 10 bases fitting TRBD1. Looked up from germline, CDR1 is SEHNR and CDR2 is FQNEAQ (reference sequence). V was pared by 5 bases and J by 7 bases, with 4 bases of the junction left unmatched. CDR3 length equals 13 residues. The CDR3 protein is CASSLGQGGTQYF. CDR3 nucleotide sequence: TGTGCCAGCAGCCTCGGACAGGGGGGGACCCAGTACTTC.

The CDR3 DNA follows: TGTGCCAGCAGCGTAGGTCCTAGCGGGGGCCTGGCCGGGAATGAGCAGTTCTTC. The encoded protein is CASSVGPSGGLAGNEQFF. V gene TRBV9 combines with J gene TRBJ2-1, with 10 bases aligning to TRBD2. With V trimmed by 0 bases and J by 7 bases, 13 bases remained unmatched. CDR1 is SGDLS, CDR2 YYNGEE, per germline. There are 18 residues in the CDR3.

V and J are TRBV4-2 and TRBJ1-3; D not certain. There are 16 residues in the CDR3. The germline V gene encodes CDR1 LGHNA and CDR2 YNFKEQ. The V end was cut by 4 bases, the J end by 0 bases, with 13 bases between. The chain's CDR3 is CASSLPSTASGNTIYF. The CDR3 DNA follows: TGTGCCAGCAGCCTTCCGAGTACAGCCTCTGGAAACACCATATATTTT.

The genes are TRBV7-3 and TRBJ1-6, with TRBD1 as a possible D gene (5 bases). CDR1 is SGHTA, CDR2 FQGTGA, per germline. The CDR3 is 14 residues long. Trimming took 6 bases from V and 5 from J, leaving 11 bases between them. This chain's CDR3 is CASSLTANNSPLHF. The DNA of the CDR3 is TGTGCCAGCAGTCTGACAGCTAATAATTCACCCCTCCACTTT.

This chain joins TRBV30 and TRBJ1-1, with no clear D. Germline CDR1 is GTSNPN and CDR2 is SVGIG (reference sequence). V gave up 0 bases and J gave up 11 bases, with 10 bases separating them. The CDR3 sequence is 11 residues long. The CDR3 DNA sequence: TGTGCCTGGAGTGTGCGCGGTTTGGCTTTCTTT. It yields the protein CAWSVRGLAFF. The full variable domain, rest sourced from reference TRBV30 and TRBJ1-1, is SQTIHQWPATLVQPVGSPLSLECTVEGTSNPNLYWYRQAAGRGLQLLFYSVGIGQISSEVPQNLSASRPQDRQFILSSKKLLLSDSGFYLCAWSVRGLAFFGQGTRLTVV.

The chain joins TRBV7-3 to TRBJ1-5; a weak D match, TRBD1 (5 bases). CDR3 length: 13 amino acids. Germline-derived CDR1 and CDR2 are SGHTA and FQGTGA. Deletions cut 5 bases from V and 2 bases from J, with 7 bases between. Here the CDR3 reads CASSVQGNQPQHF. The CDR3 DNA sequence: TGTGCCAGCAGCGTACAGGGCAATCAGCCCCAGCATTTT.